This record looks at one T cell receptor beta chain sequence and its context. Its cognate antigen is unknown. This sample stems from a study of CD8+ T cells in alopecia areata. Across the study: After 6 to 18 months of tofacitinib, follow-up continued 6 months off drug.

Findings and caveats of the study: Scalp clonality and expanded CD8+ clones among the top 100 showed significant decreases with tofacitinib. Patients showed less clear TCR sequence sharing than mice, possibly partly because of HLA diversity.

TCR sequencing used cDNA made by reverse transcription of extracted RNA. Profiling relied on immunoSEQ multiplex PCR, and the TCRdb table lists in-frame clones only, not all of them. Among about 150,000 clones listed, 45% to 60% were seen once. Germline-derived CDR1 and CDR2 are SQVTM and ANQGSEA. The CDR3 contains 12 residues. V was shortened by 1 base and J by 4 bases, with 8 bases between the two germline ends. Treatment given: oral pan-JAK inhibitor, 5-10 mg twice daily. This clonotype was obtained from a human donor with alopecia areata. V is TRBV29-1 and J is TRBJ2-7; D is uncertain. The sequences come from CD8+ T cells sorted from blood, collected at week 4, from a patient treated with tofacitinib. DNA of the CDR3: TGCAGCGTTGAAGGAGACGGATACGAGCAGTACTTC. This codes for CSVEGDGYEQYF.